These 22 T cell receptor beta chains were all obtained from the same sample, sequenced in a study of graft-versus-host responses after intestinal transplantation. Assay used: immunoSEQ multiplex PCR; TCRdb lists only in-frame clones, some missing. The sample yields about 41,000 clones, approximately 95% seen once. For these receptors, no antigen is known. Sequences were derived from unstimulated CD8+ T cells sorted from spleen or lymph node cells, sampled before transplant. The receptors derive from a human donor who was the organ donor for an intestinal transplant.

V and J are TRBV11-2 and TRBJ2-2; TRBD1 matches 7 bases. The V gene's germline CDR1 is SGHAT and CDR2 FQNNGV. The J segment lost 1 base and the V segment lost 4 bases, leaving 6 bases of the junction unmatched. This CDR3 has 16 residues. The CDR3 reads CASSSEDRQNTGELFF. The CDR3, as DNA: TGTGCCAGCAGCTCGGAGGACAGGCAGAACACCGGGGAGCTGTTTTTT.

This clone was seen a handful of times. V usage is TRBV4-1 and J usage is TRBJ2-7; TRBD1 matches at 9 bases. The CDR3 sequence is 14 residues long. Germline V CDR1 and CDR2: MGHRA, YSYEKL. J lost 2 bases, V lost 1 base, and 0 bases had no gene match. CDR3 bases: TGCGCCAGCAGCCAAGGACAGGGGGCCTACGAGCAGTACTTC. Amino acid sequence: CASSQGQGAYEQYF.

DNA for the CDR3: TGTGCCAGCAGCTTACCCCTGCTCTACCAAGAGACCCAGTACTTC. The encoded protein is CASSLPLLYQETQYF. The chain links TRBV7-9 to TRBJ2-5, with unresolved D. Deletions cut 2 bases from V and 0 bases from J, with 10 bases between. The germline V gene encodes CDR1 SEHNR and CDR2 FQNEAQ (reference sequence). The CDR3 runs to 15 residues.

The chain links TRBV5-8 to TRBJ2-1, with TRBD1 matching over 9 bases. The V and J ends lost 4 bases and 4 bases, in that order; junction bases with no gene match: 21. This CDR3 contains 20 residues. Germline V CDR1 and CDR2: SGHTS, YDEGEE. The CDR3 reads CASSNVWTGAGLGLYNEQFF. The CDR3 region has the DNA TGTGCCAGCAGCAACGTTTGGACAGGGGCCGGACTCGGCCTATACAATGAGCAGTTCTTC. Complete variable domain (other parts from reference TRBV5-8 and TRBJ2-1): EAGVTQSPTHLIKTRGQQATLRCSPISGHTSVYWYQQALGLGLQFLLWYDEGEERNRGNFPPRFSGRQFPNYSSELNVNALELEDSALYLCASSNVWTGAGLGLYNEQFFGPGTRLTVL.

V usage is TRBV5-6 and J usage is TRBJ1-6; weak D call: TRBD1 (5 bases). V was cut by 6 bases and J by 7 bases, with 11 bases left in between. Germline V lookup: CDR1 SGHDT, CDR2 YYEEEE. The CDR3 length is 13 residues. Here the CDR3 reads CASTLGGNSPLHF. The DNA of the CDR3 is TGTGCCAGCACCCTGGGGGGGAATTCACCCCTCCACTTT.

The gene calls are TRBV6-5 and TRBJ2-7, with TRBD1 matching over 7 bases. Germline V gene sequence: CDR1 MNHEY, CDR2 SVGAGI. The CDR3 runs 14 residues. J gave up 5 bases and V 9 bases, and 13 bases lay outside the gene matches. The CDR3 protein is CASRTGVLSDEQYF. CDR3 in DNA: TGTGCCAGTAGGACAGGCGTGCTCAGCGACGAGCAGTACTTC.

The chain combines TRBV6-1 with TRBJ2-5; D uncertain. The CDR3 covers 12 residues. Trimming stripped 3 bases from V and 5 bases from J, with 7 bases between. Germline lookup yields CDR1 MNHNS and CDR2 SASEGT. The CDR3 is CASSEPWETQYF. CDR3 in DNA: TGTGCCAGCAGTGAGCCTTGGGAGACCCAGTACTTC.

The V gene is TRBV13, the J gene TRBJ2-1; possibly TRBD1 for D (7 bases). The germline gives CDR1 PRHDT, CDR2 FYEKMQ (reference sequence). There are 16 residues in the CDR3. Trimming took off 3 bases at V and 5 bases at J, with 17 bases between the two ends. The chain's CDR3 is CASSLIATGRHNEQFF. In DNA, the CDR3 is TGTGCCAGCAGCTTGATAGCGACAGGGAGGCACAATGAGCAGTTCTTC.

The chain links TRBV7-9 to TRBJ1-5; D is possibly TRBD1 (5 bases). The CDR3 runs to 17 residues. Germline CDR1 SEHNR, CDR2 FQNEAQ (reference sequence). V was clipped by 4 bases and J by 6 bases, with 22 bases between them. The CDR3: CASSSPPKKGDLQPQHF. The CDR3 DNA follows: TGTGCCAGCAGCTCGCCCCCCAAAAAAGGGGATCTTCAGCCCCAGCATTTT. The variable domain in full, with the rest retrieved from reference TRBV7-9 and TRBJ1-5, is DTGVSQNPRHKITKRGQNVTFRCDPISEHNRLYWYRQTLGQGPEFLTYFQNEAQLEKSRLLSDRFSAERPKGSFSTLEIQRTEQGDSAMYLCASSSPPKKGDLQPQHFGDGTRLSIL.

The rearrangement uses TRBV7-9 and TRBJ2-5, with no clear D. Looked up from germline, CDR1 is SEHNR and CDR2 is FQNEAQ (reference sequence). Deletions cut 1 base from V and 5 bases from J, with 11 bases between. The CDR3 loop spans 14 amino acids. The CDR3 is CASSLVSSRETQYF. The CDR3 coding sequence is TGTGCCAGCAGCTTAGTTTCATCGCGGGAGACCCAGTACTTC.

The rearrangement joins TRBV6-4 to TRBJ2-2; the D is unclear. Germline CDR1 and CDR2: MRHNA and SNTAGT. The CDR3 is 13 residues long. Trimming stripped 2 bases from V and 1 base from J, with 2 bases between. In DNA form, the CDR3 reads TGTGCCAGCAGTGACCGGAACACCGGGGAGCTGTTTTTT. It specifies CASSDRNTGELFF.

The V call is TRBV7-9, the J call TRBJ1-2; D unresolved. This CDR3 is 13 amino acids long. Trimming cost V 5 bases and J 2 bases, with 9 bases left between them. CDR1 and CDR2 (germline): SEHNR, FQNEAQ (reference sequence). This chain's CDR3 is CASSPPSNYGYTF. Here the CDR3 DNA reads TGTGCCAGCAGCCCCCCGAGCAACTATGGCTACACCTTC.

The rearrangement uses TRBV6-6 and TRBJ2-5; no firm D call. The closer fit of TRBJ2-7 to the DNA end suggests the J call may be wrong. Germline V gene lookup returns CDR1 MNHNY and CDR2 SVGAGI (reference sequence). This CDR3 is 12 amino acids long. CDR3 protein: CASSYEVNEQYF. CDR3 DNA: TGTGCCAGCAGTTATGAGGTGAACGAGCAGTACTTC.

The table lists this clone with a few counts. The chain has TRBV6-7 and TRBJ1-5; 9 positions match TRBD1. TRBV6-7 is an ORF for which the function is uncertain. The ends lost 0 bases at V and 0 bases at J; junction bases unmatched: 9. This CDR3 has 19 residues. The CDR3 DNA reads as TGTGCCAGCAGTTACTCGGTACAGGGGGCGAAGTATAGCAATCAGCCCCAGCATTTT. Its protein product is CASSYSVQGAKYSNQPQHF.

The chain is built from TRBV19 and TRBJ2-7; 9 positions match TRBD1. After removal of 5 bases from V and 5 bases from J, the junction contained 4 bases not matched to a gene. The CDR3 extends over 13 amino acids. Looked up from germline, CDR1 is LNHDA and CDR2 is SQIVND (reference sequence). CDR3 sequence: CASSGQGRHEQYF. Written as DNA, the CDR3 is TGTGCCAGTAGTGGACAGGGGAGGCACGAGCAGTACTTC.

This clone was seen only once. The rearrangement uses TRBV2 and TRBJ2-3; D possibly uses TRBD1 or TRBD2 (5 bases each). The CDR3 length is 12 residues. V was clipped by 11 bases and J by 4 bases, with 13 bases between them. The germline CDR1 and CDR2 sequences are SNHLY and FYNNEI. The CDR3 is CAGSWGPDTQYF. The CDR3 nucleotides are TGTGCCGGGAGCTGGGGACCAGATACGCAGTATTTT.

The J gene is TRBJ2-5, the V gene TRBV20-1; D is unresolved. Looked up from germline, CDR1 is DFQATT and CDR2 is SNEGSKA (reference sequence). There are 11 residues in the CDR3. V lost 7 bases and J 5 bases, leaving 11 bases between the germline ends. CDR3 nucleotides: TGCAGTGGGATTTCGTGGGAGACCCAGTACTTC. Translated: CSGISWETQYF.

The chain carries TRBV5-1 and TRBJ2-1; perhaps TRBD1 as D (5 bases). V lost 0 bases, J lost 5 bases, and 12 bases lay in between. The germline gives CDR1 SGHRS, CDR2 YFSETQ. The CDR3 is 15 residues long. This chain's CDR3 is CASSLVGVPNNEQFF. The CDR3 DNA reads TGCGCCAGCAGCTTGGTAGGGGTACCTAACAATGAGCAGTTCTTC.

The chain is built from TRBV20-1 and TRBJ2-1; TRBD2 agrees at 7 bases. The CDR3 totals 11 residues. CDR1 and CDR2 from the germline V gene are DFQATT and SNEGSKA (reference sequence). With 6 bases clipped from V and 9 bases from J, the junction kept 5 bases outside the gene matches. CDR3 nucleotide sequence: TGCAGTGCCTGGGGGGGTGGTGAGCAGTTCTTC. Its protein is CSAWGGGEQFF.

The J gene is TRBJ1-5, the V gene TRBV14; no clear D. CDR3 size: 13 residues. Germline V lookup: CDR1 SGHDN, CDR2 FVKESK. V lost 4 bases, J lost 1 base, and 5 bases lay in between. CDR3 DNA sequence: TGTGCCAGCAGCCCGGGAAGCAATCAGCCCCAGCATTTT. This codes for CASSPGSNQPQHF. The full variable domain, in which reference TRBV14 and TRBJ1-5 provide the parts outside the CDR3, is EAGVTQFPSHSVIEKGQTVTLRCDPISGHDNLYWYRRVMGKEIKFLLHFVKESKQDESGMPNNRFLAERTGGTYSTLKVQPAELEDSGVYFCASSPGSNQPQHFGDGTRLSIL.

CDR3 in DNA: TGCGCCAGCATACGGGAGGGCGTGGAGACCCAGTACTTC. Its protein is CASIREGVETQYF. The chain carries TRBV5-1 and TRBJ2-5; 8 nucleotides line up with TRBD2. Germline CDR1 SGHRS, CDR2 YFSETQ. The junction had 6 bases not matched to a gene; V was cut back by 6 bases and J by 5 bases. This CDR3 comprises 13 residues.

In this sample, this clone turned up once. The DNA of the CDR3 is TGTGCCAGCAGCGAGAGCTGGACAGGGAACTATGGCTACACCTTC. It is translated as CASSESWTGNYGYTF. V usage is TRBV9 and J usage is TRBJ1-2, with 8 bases fitting TRBD1. Germline CDR1 and CDR2: SGDLS and YYNGEE. Unmatched junction bases numbered 6, after V lost 3 bases and J lost 2 bases. This CDR3 is built from 15 residues. Full variable domain (missing parts from reference TRBV9 and TRBJ1-2): DSGVTQTPKHLITATGQRVTLRCSPRSGDLSVYWYQQSLDQGLQFLIQYYNGEERAKGNILERFSAQQFPDLHSELNLSSLELGDSALYFCASSESWTGNYGYTFGSGTRLTVV.